A selection of T cell receptor beta chains follows, all from one sample in a study of cytomegalovirus exposure and HLA in healthy donors. The table came from immunoSEQ multiplex PCR; TCRdb's copy has only in-frame clones and leaves some out. The data hold 150,000 to 200,000 clones, with roughly 88% observed a single time. The sample was PBMCs. The receptors were gathered from a man aged 18-30 years in good health and CMV-seropositive. The conserved cysteine and the conserved F or W are not part of the CDR3 here.

>TRBV7-8|15
ASSLLAGGTNTGELF
>TRBV4-3|13
ASSQDVSGAYEQY
>TRBV29-1|10
SVAKPRGEQY
>TRBV14|11
ASSQNLDQPQH
>TRBV7-3|14
ASSLRLAGNTGELF
>TRBV10-2|12
ASSALAASYEQY
>TRBV7-9|15
ASSLGSSGAGQETQY
>TRBV4-2|14
ASSQSARGTVEKLF
>TRBV9|13
ASSPLAGGLYEQY
>TRBV28|9
ASSLGSKLF
>TRBV4-1|13
ASSQRGVSNQPQH
>TRBV5-4|14
ASSLPAGGTYNEQF
>TRBV5-5|12
ATSVGATNEKLF
>TRBV2|13
ASRGDSSSYNEQF
>TRBV27|10
ASSLGADEQY
>TRBV7-2|11
ASRETRTYEQY
>TRBV10-2|12
ASSESGNQETQY
>TRBV7-2|12
ASSKQGAQEKLF
>TRBV27|12
ASRDRQGNTEAF
>TRBV5-1|14
ASSTILAGGQYEQF
>TRBV5-6|16
ASSHPRGSGGFTDTQY
>TRBV6-1|10
ASSQGGNEQF
>TRBV7-6|13
ASSPNRGYNSPLH
>TRBV5-4|17
ASSAGGLGFTTTSDEQF
>TRBV30|14
AWSVRGAQKVGEQY
>TRBV7-3|14
ASSLYGSGGRETQY
>TRBV15|12
ATSSRQLGDGYT
>TRBV4-1|13
ASSHETGGRTEAF